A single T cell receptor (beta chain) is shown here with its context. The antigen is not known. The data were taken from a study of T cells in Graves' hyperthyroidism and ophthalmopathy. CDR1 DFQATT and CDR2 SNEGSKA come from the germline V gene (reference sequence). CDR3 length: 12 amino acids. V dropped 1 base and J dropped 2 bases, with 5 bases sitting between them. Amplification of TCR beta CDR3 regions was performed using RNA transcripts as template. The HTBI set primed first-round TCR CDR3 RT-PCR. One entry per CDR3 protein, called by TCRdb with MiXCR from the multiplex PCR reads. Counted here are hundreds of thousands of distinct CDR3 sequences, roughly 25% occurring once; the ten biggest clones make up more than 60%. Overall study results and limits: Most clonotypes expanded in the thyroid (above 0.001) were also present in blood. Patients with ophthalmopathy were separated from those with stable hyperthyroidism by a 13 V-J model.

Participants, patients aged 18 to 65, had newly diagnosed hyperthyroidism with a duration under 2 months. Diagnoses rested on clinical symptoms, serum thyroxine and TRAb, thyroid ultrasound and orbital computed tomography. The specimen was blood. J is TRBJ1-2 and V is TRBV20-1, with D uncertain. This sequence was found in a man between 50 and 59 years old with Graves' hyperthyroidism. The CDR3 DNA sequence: TGCAGTGCTAGAGCTGGAAACTATGGCTACACCTTC. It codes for CSARAGNYGYTF.